This entry lists 8 T cell receptor beta chains sequenced from one sample in a study of blood T cell repertoires in COVID-19. Only in-frame clones appear in the TCRdb table, and some are missing; sequencing was by immunoSEQ multiplex PCR. The sample includes approximately 260,000 clones, 90% seen only once; the top ten take about 2%. The source material was peripheral blood. The receptors were sampled from a woman in her fifties or sixties with COVID-19, enrolled during active disease.

This clone appeared once. The gene calls are TRBV11-2 and TRBJ1-1, with D possibly TRBD1 on 6 matching bases. Germline CDR1 is SGHAT and CDR2 is FQNNGV. Trimming removed 3 bases at V and 3 bases at J, with 14 bases between. This CDR3 is built from 15 residues. The DNA for the CDR3 is TGTGCCAGCAGCTTGCGAAGGGGGTTGTACACTGAAGCTTTCTTT. This translates into CASSLRRGLYTEAFF.

The chain joins TRBV15 to TRBJ2-7; possibly TRBD1 for D (7 bases). Trimming pared 8 bases from V and 0 bases from J, leaving 14 bases between. This CDR3 has 14 amino acids. CDR1 LNHNV and CDR2 YYDKDF come from the germline V gene (reference sequence). The CDR3 reads CATGQGGSSYEQYF. CDR3 DNA sequence: TGTGCCACCGGCCAGGGGGGAAGCTCCTACGAGCAGTACTTC.

The gene calls are TRBV5-1 and TRBJ2-5; TRBD2 agrees at 16 bases. CDR1 is SGHRS and CDR2 is YFSETQ in the germline V gene. This CDR3 is 21 amino acids long. The V segment lost 3 bases and the J segment 5 bases; nucleotides outside the gene matches: 19. Here the CDR3 reads CASSYPRDSGTSGGARETQYF. The CDR3 nucleotides are TGCGCCAGCAGCTACCCGCGGGACTCAGGGACTAGCGGGGGGGCCAGGGAGACCCAGTACTTC.

The V call is TRBV7-9, the J call TRBJ1-4, with a weak D call TRBD1 (5 bases). The ends were cut back, 5 bases at V and 8 bases at J, with 18 bases in the middle. The CDR3 loop spans 15 amino acids. Germline V CDR1 and CDR2: SEHNR, FQNEAQ (reference sequence). The CDR3, as DNA: TGTGCCAGCAGCCCGGGACTTCCGCGGATGGAAAAACTGTTTTTT. Residues: CASSPGLPRMEKLFF.

This sequence joins TRBV5-6 and TRBJ2-5, with 9 bases lining up with TRBD1. Trimming removed 2 bases from V and 0 bases from J; junction bases left unmatched: 2. Germline CDR1 reads SGHDT; CDR2 reads YYEEEE. The CDR3 consists of 15 residues. CDR3: CASSFGTGYQETQYF. DNA for the CDR3: TGTGCCAGCAGCTTCGGGACAGGGTACCAAGAGACCCAGTACTTC.

The chain links TRBV19 to TRBJ2-6, with D perhaps matching TRBD2 (6 bases). Trimming cost V 3 bases and J 2 bases, with 8 bases left between them. Germline values: CDR1 LNHDA, CDR2 SQIVND (reference sequence). The CDR3 totals 15 residues. This chain's CDR3 is CASSMSGAGANVLTF. CDR3 DNA: TGTGCCAGTAGTATGTCGGGGGCTGGGGCCAACGTCCTGACTTTC.

This chain joins TRBV6-5 and TRBJ1-3; no clear D gene. The V gene lost 1 base and the J gene lost 4 bases, with 11 bases spanning the gap. Germline lookup yields CDR1 MNHEY and CDR2 SVGAGI. CDR3 size: 15 residues. The CDR3 region is CASSYFGLGGNTIYF. The CDR3 DNA reads TGTGCCAGCAGTTACTTCGGACTGGGCGGAAACACCATATATTTT.

This clone occurred once. The chain recombines TRBV12-3 or TRBV12-4 with TRBJ1-5, with a weak D call TRBD1 (5 bases). This CDR3 is built from 13 residues. Trimming pared 3 bases from V and 6 bases from J, leaving 9 bases between. The CDR3 coding sequence is TGTGCCAGCAGTTTTTCGGGGGGTCAGCCCCAGCATTTT. It is translated as CASSFSGGQPQHF.